This T cell receptor (beta chain) was recorded in a study of vaccination and CD4 T cells after COVID-19. Study-level information: Six male and four female convalescents took part, two of them Hispanic. Post-vaccination samples were procured at a median of around 72 days following dose two (range 14 to 241).

Treatment denoted: approximately 9-day PBMC culture with coronavirus spike peptide pools or control peptides (ViraFEST assay). Turning to this clonotype: Its antigen is as yet unknown.

Researchers used the Oncomine TCR Beta short-read assay to sequence DNA from cultured CD4+ T cells. Cultured CD4+ T cells were the source of extracted genomic DNA. One entry per CDR3 protein results from TCRdb running MiXCR on the PCR reads. The sample lists a few thousand distinct CDR3 sequences; around four fifths were seen once. The V end lost 6 bases, the J end lost 6 bases, and 14 bases lay between the germline ends. Germline lookup yields CDR1 SGHTA and CDR2 FQGTGA. The CDR3 sequence is 13 residues long. Sample: CD4+ T cells from blood, cultured in vitro. This TCR came from a human donor who had recovered from COVID-19. The chain is built from TRBV7-3 and TRBJ1-2; D uncertain. In DNA form, the CDR3 reads TGTGCCAGCAGTAAACGACGAGGAGATGGCTACACCTTC. Amino acid sequence: CASSKRRGDGYTF.